The present T cell receptor beta chain was sequenced within a study of CD8+ T cells in alopecia areata. Study at large: Treated patients were scored for severity by percent of scalp affected.

Reverse transcribed after extraction, RNA yielded cDNA as the sequencing template. Clones were read by immunoSEQ multiplex PCR, and TCRdb kept only the in-frame ones, dropping some. Of 110,000 or so clones listed, approximately 51% are singletons. The study, taken as a whole, reports: Expanded CD8+ clones among the top 100, and scalp clonality, were significantly decreased by tofacitinib. Many expanded lesional clones stayed in scalp and blood while on tofacitinib. Patients displayed less clarity in TCR sharing than mice, a finding possibly related to HLA.

Treatment meaning: oral pan-JAK inhibitor, 5-10 mg twice daily. With regard to this clone: The antigen is not known.

The specimen comprised CD4+ T cells sorted from blood, sampled at week 24, from a patient treated with tofacitinib. The sequence was obtained from a human donor with alopecia areata.

The CDR3 region has the DNA TGTGCCAGTAGGATGAACAGGGAAAGCAATCAGCCCCAGCATTTT. This gives the protein CASRMNRESNQPQHF. V gene TRBV19 combines with J gene TRBJ1-5; D may be TRBD1 (6 bases). Trimming stripped 6 bases from V and 1 base from J, with 13 bases between. Germline lookup yields CDR1 LNHDA and CDR2 SQIVND (reference sequence). This CDR3 has 15 amino acids.